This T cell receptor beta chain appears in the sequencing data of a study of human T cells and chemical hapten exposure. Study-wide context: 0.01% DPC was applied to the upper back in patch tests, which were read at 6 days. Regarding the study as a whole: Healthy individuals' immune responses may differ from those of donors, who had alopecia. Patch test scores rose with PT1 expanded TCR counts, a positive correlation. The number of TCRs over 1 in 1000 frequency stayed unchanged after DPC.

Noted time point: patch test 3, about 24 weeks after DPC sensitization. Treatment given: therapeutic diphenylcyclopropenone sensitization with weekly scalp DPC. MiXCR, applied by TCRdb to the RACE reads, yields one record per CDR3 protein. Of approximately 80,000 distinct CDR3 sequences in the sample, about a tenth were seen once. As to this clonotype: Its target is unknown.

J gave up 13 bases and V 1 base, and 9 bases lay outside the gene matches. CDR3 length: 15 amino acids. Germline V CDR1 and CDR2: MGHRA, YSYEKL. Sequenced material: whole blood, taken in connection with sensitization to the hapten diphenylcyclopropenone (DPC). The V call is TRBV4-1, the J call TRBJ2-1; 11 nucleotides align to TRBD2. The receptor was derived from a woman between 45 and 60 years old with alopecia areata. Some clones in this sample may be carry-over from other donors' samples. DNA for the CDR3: TGCGCCAGCAGCCAAGTTGAACTAGCGGGGGATGGACAGTTCTTC. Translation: CASSQVELAGDGQFF.